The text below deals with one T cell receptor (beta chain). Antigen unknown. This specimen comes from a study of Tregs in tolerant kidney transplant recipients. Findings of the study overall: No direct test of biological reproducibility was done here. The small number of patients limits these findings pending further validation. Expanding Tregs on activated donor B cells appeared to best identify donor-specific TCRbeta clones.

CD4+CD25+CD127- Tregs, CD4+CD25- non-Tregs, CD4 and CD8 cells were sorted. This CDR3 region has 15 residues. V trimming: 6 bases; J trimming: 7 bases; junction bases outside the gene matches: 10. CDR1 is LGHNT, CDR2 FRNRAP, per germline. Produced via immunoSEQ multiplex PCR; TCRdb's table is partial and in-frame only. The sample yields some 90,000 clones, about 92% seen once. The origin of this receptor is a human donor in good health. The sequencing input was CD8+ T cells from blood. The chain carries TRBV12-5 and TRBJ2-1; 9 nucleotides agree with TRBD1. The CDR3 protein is CASGTGQGPKNEQFF. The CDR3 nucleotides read TGTGCTAGTGGCACGGGACAGGGACCCAAGAATGAGCAGTTCTTC.